This TCR beta chain is from a study of vaccination effects on CD4 cells after COVID-19. The study, taken as a whole, reports: Early post-infection timepoints were missing from the study, which also had few convalescent patients. Long after vaccination, the clones induced by infection and by vaccine shrank markedly in size.

Germline V gives CDR1 MDHEN, CDR2 SYDVKM. CDR3 length: 13 residues. The V and J ends lost 5 bases and 11 bases, in that order; junction bases with no gene match: 8. About this clone: The antigen remains undetermined.

Libraries were prepared by immunoSEQ multiplex PCR; TCRdb keeps only in-frame clonotypes and omits some of them. The data hold 25,000 or so clones, with over 70% observed a single time. The ViraFEST assay expanded antigen-specific CD4+ T cells with viral peptide pools before sequencing. Having been cultured for roughly 11 days, the cells underwent CD4+ T cell isolation. The vaccine given was either BNT162b2 or mRNA-1273, in two doses. The V gene is TRBV28, the J gene TRBJ1-1, with 10 bases lining up with TRBD1. This receptor was taken from a human donor who received a COVID-19 vaccine. Sample: CD4+ T cells from PBMCs cultured with SARS-CoV-2 spike peptides, taken after COVID-19 vaccination. This chain's CDR3 is CASSTGTGVVAFF. CDR3 in DNA: TGTGCCAGCAGTACCGGGACAGGGGTTGTTGCTTTCTTT.